One and the same sample provided the 9 T cell receptor beta chains below, sequenced in a study of T cells in Graves' hyperthyroidism and ophthalmopathy. There were TCR beta CDR3 regions amplified from RNA transcripts. During a first-round RT-PCR of the TCR CDR3, the HTBI primer set was used. TCRdb re-called the multiplex PCR reads with MiXCR, one entry per CDR3 protein. This repertoire shows approximately 520,000 distinct CDR3 sequences, approximately 25% found once; its top ten account for approximately 10%. The sequenced material came from blood. The receptors originated from a woman in her 30s with Graves' ophthalmopathy.

This clonotype has at least ten counts. The V gene is TRBV6-2 or TRBV6-3, the J gene TRBJ1-2, with 7 bases lining up with TRBD1. The trim removed 6 bases at V and 5 bases at J, leaving 6 bases unmatched. Germline lookup yields CDR1 MNHEY and CDR2 SVGEGT. This CDR3 contains 13 residues. The CDR3 DNA sequence: TGTGCCAGCAGAGGAGGGGGCAGATATGGCTACACCTTC. This encodes CASRGGGRYGYTF.

This clonotype is medium-sized. The rearrangement links TRBV7-9 to TRBJ1-5; D gene unclear. Between the trimmed V and J ends, which lost 6 bases and 5 bases, there was a span of 8 bases. Germline CDR1 reads SEHNR; CDR2 reads FQNEAQ (reference sequence). This CDR3 has 12 residues. Here the CDR3 DNA reads TGTGCCAGCAGTTTGAGGGATCAGCCCCAGCATTTT. This sequence encodes CASSLRDQPQHF.

The V gene is TRBV6-1, the J gene TRBJ2-2; tentatively, D is TRBD2 (6 bases). Germline assignment: CDR1 MNHNS and CDR2 SASEGT. The length of the CDR3 is 15 residues. V was pared by 6 bases and J by 6 bases, with 17 bases between. The CDR3 is CASRVRDDPSGELFF. For the CDR3, the DNA is TGTGCCAGCAGGGTGCGGGATGATCCCTCCGGGGAGCTGTTTTTT.

At least ten counts were recorded for this clonotype. This chain connects TRBV4-3 to TRBJ1-1; D call uncertain. The germline gives CDR1 LGHNA, CDR2 YSLEER. V was clipped by 5 bases and J by 1 base, with 8 bases between them. The CDR3 spans 13 residues. CDR3 DNA sequence: TGCGCCAGCAGCGTAATCCAGAACACTGAAGCTTTCTTT. As protein: CASSVIQNTEAFF.

The CDR3 DNA reads TGCGCCAGCACCCTAGGGGGGGTTGAAGCTTTCTTT. Protein sequence: CASTLGGVEAFF. The chain employs TRBV5-1 and TRBJ1-1, with D possibly matching TRBD1 (6 bases). The CDR3 extends over 12 amino acids. In germline, CDR1 is SGHRS, CDR2 YFSETQ. V lost 6 bases and J 7 bases, leaving 13 bases between the germline ends.

This clonotype has more than one count but fewer than ten. V is TRBV11-1 and J is TRBJ2-7; D is uncertain. Germline loops: CDR1 SGHAT, CDR2 FQDESV (reference sequence). This CDR3 is built from 12 residues. The V gene lost 1 base and the J gene lost 12 bases, with 13 bases spanning the gap. The CDR3 is CASSLGPTSRYF. The DNA of the CDR3 is TGTGCCAGCAGCTTAGGACCGACATCCCGGTACTTC.

Turning to this clonotype: A read error may be the cause here, since a much bigger clone is one base away. The CDR3 is CARDRVNTEACF. The CDR3 coding sequence is TGTGCCCGGGATAGGGTGAACACTGAAGCTTGCTTT. The rearrangement uses TRBV30 and TRBJ1-1; D ambiguous. Germline V gene lookup returns CDR1 GTSNPN and CDR2 SVGIG (reference sequence). This CDR3 has 12 residues.

This clonotype was counted at least ten times. Germline and junction disagree at one end, which may indicate a read error. The gene calls are TRBV7-3 and TRBJ1-1, with D maybe TRBD1 (6 bases). The CDR3 covers 15 residues. Germline V gives CDR1 SGHTA, CDR2 FQGTGA. The CDR3 protein is CASSLRAGGRTEAFF. In DNA, the CDR3 is TGCGCCAGCAGCTTAAGGGCGGGGGGCAGGACTGAAGCTTTCTTT.

This clonotype showed up many times. This chain connects TRBV6-2 or TRBV6-3 to TRBJ2-7; TRBD1 or TRBD2 may be the D gene (6 bases each). The CDR3 is 14 amino acids. Germline values: CDR1 MNHEY, CDR2 SVGEGT. The V and J ends lost 5 bases and 5 bases respectively, with 16 bases between them. CDR3 amino acids: CASSGFSGADEQYF. CDR3 in DNA: TGTGCCAGCAGTGGGTTCTCGGGGGCTGACGAGCAGTACTTC.